The entry below gives a single TCR beta chain sequence along with its context. The entry originates in a study of control samples from healthy donors and cancer patients. Sequenced by immunoSEQ multiplex PCR; TCRdb stores in-frame clones only, minus some. Among 110,000 to 150,000 clones listed, roughly 92% were seen once. Germline assignment: CDR1 MNHEY and CDR2 SMNVEV (reference sequence). Trimming cost V 4 bases and J 1 base; bases outside gene matches: 13. CDR3 length: 17 amino acids. This TCR came from a man aged 25-45 years in good health. What was sequenced was blood. The chain couples TRBV27 to TRBJ2-7; 7 bases are shared with TRBD1. The CDR3 loop is CASSYRGGGARSYEQYF. The CDR3 region has the DNA TGTGCCAGCAGTTACCGAGGGGGCGGAGCGAGATCCTACGAGCAGTACTTC.